This passage covers 8 T cell receptor beta chains from one sample sequenced in a study of radiation and T cells in renal cell carcinoma. Assay: immunoSEQ multiplex PCR; the TCRdb copy retains only in-frame clones and omits some. The table includes about 150,000 clones, around 89% detected once. Time point denoted: baseline pretreatment blood. Stated treatment: 15 Gy SBRT to primary tumor, nephrectomy 4 weeks later. The sequencing here drew on blood, taken from a patient whose treatment included radiotherapy and nephrectomy. All receptors derive from a woman between 70 and 85 years old with renal cell carcinoma.

This chain connects TRBV30 to TRBJ2-2; D unclear. Germline CDR1 reads GTSNPN; CDR2 reads SVGIG (reference sequence). The V gene lost 0 bases and the J gene lost 7 bases, with 12 bases spanning the gap. There are 14 residues in the CDR3. The CDR3 DNA reads as TGTGCCTGGAGTGTTCTAGTCTCAGTCGGGGAGCTGTTTTTT. Translated: CAWSVLVSVGELFF.

V is TRBV9 and J is TRBJ2-3, with no clear D. Germline V CDR1 and CDR2: SGDLS, YYNGEE. This CDR3 comprises 14 residues. Trimming took 0 bases from V and 0 from J, leaving 5 bases between them. In nucleotides, the CDR3 is TGTGCCAGCAGCGTAGTGGGCAGCACAGATACGCAGTATTTT. Protein product: CASSVVGSTDTQYF.

The genes are TRBV29-1 and TRBJ2-7; D remains unclear. The V gene lost 5 bases and the J gene lost 0 bases, with 8 bases spanning the gap. This CDR3 is built from 12 residues. Germline V gene sequence: CDR1 SQVTM, CDR2 ANQGSEA. The chain's CDR3 is CSVLRSSYEQYF. CDR3 coding DNA: TGCAGCGTTTTAAGGAGCTCCTACGAGCAGTACTTC.

This clone was counted only a few times. The chain couples TRBV7-2 to TRBJ1-6; possible D gene TRBD1, 6 bases. Deletions cut 5 bases from V and 11 bases from J, with 19 bases between. CDR1 is SGHTA, CDR2 FQGNSA, per germline. This CDR3 contains 15 residues. Here the CDR3 reads CASSDAAGAIAPLHF. CDR3 nucleotide sequence: TGTGCCAGCAGCGACGCGGCAGGGGCCATAGCACCCCTCCACTTT. The entire variable domain, with the rest obtained from reference TRBV7-2 and TRBJ1-6, is as follows: GAGVSQSPSNKVTEKGKDVELRCDPISGHTALYWYRQSLGQGLEFLIYFQGNSAPDKSGLPSDRFSAERTGGSVSTLTIQRTQQEDSAVYLCASSDAAGAIAPLHFGNGTRLTVT.

The gene calls are TRBV18 and TRBJ1-1, with TRBD1 matching over 8 bases. This CDR3 has 13 amino acids. The germline gives CDR1 KGHSH, CDR2 LQKENI. The V gene end was trimmed by 6 bases and the J gene end by 7 bases; junction bases not matched to a gene: 7. CDR3 sequence reads: CASSSQGAGEAFF. CDR3 DNA: TGTGCCAGCTCCTCCCAGGGGGCTGGTGAAGCTTTCTTT.

This chain uses TRBV28 with TRBJ1-5; maybe TRBD1 (6 bases). V gave up 6 bases and J gave up 0 bases, with 9 bases separating them. The germline V gene encodes CDR1 MDHEN and CDR2 SYDVKM. The CDR3 covers 14 residues. The CDR3 DNA follows: TGTGCCAGCAGGGACAGACTTAGCAATCAGCCCCAGCATTTT. Translated: CASRDRLSNQPQHF.

The chain recombines TRBV29-1 with TRBJ1-5, with 10 bases matching TRBD1. Germline V gene lookup returns CDR1 SQVTM and CDR2 ANQGSEA. This CDR3 spans 17 amino acids. Unmatched junction bases numbered 12, after V lost 5 bases and J lost 2 bases. CDR3 loop: CSVMTGGASIGNQPQHF. As DNA, the CDR3 is TGCAGCGTTATGACAGGGGGCGCGAGTATAGGCAATCAGCCCCAGCATTTT.

V is TRBV28 and J is TRBJ1-3; D may be TRBD1 (6 bases). V dropped 3 bases and J dropped 0 bases, with 18 bases sitting between them. This CDR3 comprises 18 residues. CDR1 is MDHEN, CDR2 SYDVKM, per germline. CDR3 nucleotides: TGTGCCAGCAGTTTTGGTTCCTTGGGACATCTCTCTGGAAACACCATATATTTT. Translating gives CASSFGSLGHLSGNTIYF.